This T cell receptor (beta chain) comes out of a study of blood T cell repertoires in COVID-19. The overall study: Sources were T cells, B-cell-depleted T cells, or PBMCs; the material itself was cDNA or gDNA.

Clones were sequenced by immunoSEQ multiplex PCR, and TCRdb holds only the in-frame ones, with some missing. The sample lists 310,000 or so clones, around nine tenths occurring once. V was clipped by 4 bases and J by 3 bases; unmatched bases: 21. The CDR3 length is 19 residues. Per germline, CDR1 SGHNT and CDR2 YYREEE (reference sequence). This sequence originates from a woman in her thirties or forties who had recovered from COVID-19. The sequenced sample was PBMCs or T cells enriched from blood (not recorded which). This sequence joins TRBV5-4 and TRBJ2-7; 8 bases map to TRBD2. The CDR3 sequence: CASSPGGSGTRPYDYEQYF. The CDR3 region has the DNA TGTGCCAGCAGCCCCGGGGGTAGCGGGACCCGCCCGTATGACTACGAGCAGTACTTC.